One and the same sample provided the 7 T cell receptor beta chains below, sequenced in a study of cytomegalovirus exposure and HLA in healthy donors. The PCR contained 60 Vbeta and 13 Jbeta primers. Measured with immunoSEQ multiplex PCR; TCRdb has only the in-frame clones, and not every one. Of approximately 170,000 clones listed, roughly 85% are singletons. The specimen was PBMCs. These receptor sequences come from a male donor in good health and CMV-seronegative.

In this sample, this clone turned up once. The chain recombines TRBV10-2 with TRBJ2-5; TRBD2 agrees at 12 bases. This CDR3 region has 13 residues. Unmatched junction bases numbered 4, after V lost 10 bases and J lost 4 bases. Germline CDR1 reads WSHSY; CDR2 reads SAAADI. The CDR3 DNA follows: TGCGCCACTAGCGGGGGGGCCTTAGAGACCCAGTACTTC. Its translation: CATSGGALETQYF.

The rearrangement links TRBV6-5 to TRBJ1-1; D unresolved. The V and J ends lost 10 bases and 10 bases respectively, with 10 bases between them. Germline V gene data show CDR1 as MNHEY and CDR2 as SVGAGI. The CDR3 totals 9 residues. Here the CDR3 DNA reads TGTGCCAACTATTTCGGAGCTTTCTTT. As protein: CANYFGAFF.

CDR3 in DNA: TGCAGCGTTTACGGACAAGCGAGCTCCTACAATGAGCAGTTCTTC. Translation gives CSVYGQASSYNEQFF. This rearrangement joins TRBV29-1 to TRBJ2-1; a possible D gene is TRBD1 (5 bases). V lost 5 bases and J 0 bases, leaving 14 bases between the germline ends. This CDR3 comprises 15 residues. Germline CDR1 and CDR2: SQVTM and ANQGSEA.

This sequence joins TRBV10-3 and TRBJ2-7, with 8 bases that match TRBD1. V lost 0 bases and J lost 9; bases outside the gene matches: 10. Germline CDR1 is ENHRY and CDR2 is SYGVKD. The CDR3 totals 15 residues. CDR3 coding DNA: TGTGCCATCAGTGAGTCACCGGACAGGGTTGGTTCGCAGTACTTC. Amino acid sequence: CAISESPDRVGSQYF.

V and J are TRBV5-1 and TRBJ2-7; 9 nucleotides match TRBD1. This CDR3 has 13 residues. The V gene's germline CDR1 is SGHRS and CDR2 YFSETQ. J lost 2 bases, V lost 5 bases, and 2 bases had no gene match. The CDR3 reads CASSRDRAYEQYF. CDR3 bases: TGCGCCAGCAGTCGGGACAGGGCCTACGAGCAGTACTTC.

The table lists this clone with a few counts. The chain combines TRBV5-1 with TRBJ2-5; the match to TRBD1 covers 7 bases. Germline CDR1 is SGHRS and CDR2 is YFSETQ. V gave up 3 bases and J gave up 3 bases; unmatched junction bases: 5. The CDR3 covers 14 residues. In DNA form, the CDR3 reads TGCGCCAGCAGCTCCACCGGGACAGAAGAGACCCAGTACTTC. It translates to CASSSTGTEETQYF.

The chain links TRBV19 to TRBJ2-2, with a possible D match to TRBD2 (5 bases). In germline, CDR1 is LNHDA, CDR2 SQIVND (reference sequence). This CDR3 spans 13 amino acids. Trimming left V 6 bases short and J 3 bases short, with 8 bases between. The CDR3 region has the DNA TGTGCCAGTAGGAGGGTGGACACCGGGGAGCTGTTTTTT. Translating it yields CASRRVDTGELFF.